Included here is one T cell receptor (beta chain) sequence, with context. This clonotype was counted at least ten times. Its recognized antigen is unknown. No base quality values were provided; no much bigger clone lies one nucleotide off. The sample belongs to a study of T cell repertoires in cytomegalovirus infection (dated by TCRdb to the late 2010s). Notes on the research overall: The peptide stimulations were aimed at well-studied HLA-B-restricted epitopes as well as recently identified HLA-C-restricted CMV epitopes, whose presentation resists viral immunomodulation. The HLA type of each donor mattered for the analysis, because public TCR beta signatures pointed to carriage of CMV infection along with the matching HLA type. Overall results and qualifications from the work: The ex vivo response was dominated by HLA-C-restricted CMV-specific TCR beta clonotypes, and the single most frequent clonotype in two of eight donors was supplied by these HLA-C-restricted clonotypes. In both this cohort and an independent cohort of 352 donors, the cumulative frequency of public TCR beta family members distinguished carriers of CMV infection plus the relevant HLA type.

The run used an Illumina HiSeq 1500. The public reads were reanalyzed by TCRdb: fastp trimming at Q25, MiXCR alignment, in-frame beta chains only. CDR3 protein sequences are deduplicated, and each keeps its most common genes and DNA. This sample lists 550,000 to 850,000 distinct CDR3 sequences; around a third were detected once. Clones ranked in the top ten supply over 15% of the sample. From its cysteine to its phenylalanine, the CDR3 spans 14 amino acids. Here the CDR3 DNA is all that survives: 42 bases in frame from base 1. Per the germline V gene, SGHTA is the CDR1 and FQGNSA is the CDR2. Here V drops 4 bases and J drops 5 bases, and the junction holds 7 bases not matched to any gene. The intended sense of this specimen's treatment or condition label: in vitro stimulation with specific CMV peptide epitopes to enrich CMV-specific T cells.

The clonotype was recovered from a human donor in good health (CMV status not recorded). Some clones in this sample may be carry-over from other donors' samples. This material consisted of cultured PBMCs, taken from culture after CMV antigen stimulation. The V and J genes are TRBV7-2 and TRBJ2-5, with TRBD2 identical over 7 junction bases. The CDR3 region: CASSSRREGETQYF. Here is the DNA: TGTGCCAGCAGCTCCCGGAGGGAGGGTGAGACCCAGTACTTC.